This TCR beta chain was recovered during a study of cytomegalovirus exposure and HLA in healthy donors. The study's findings and limits: TCR association rates varied by HLA locus in a later analysis, with DRB1 highest and HLA-C lowest. Later on, analysis showed that most CMV-associated TCR beta chains appeared to be HLA-restricted. Clonal expansion, a later analysis showed, was greater in HLA-associated TCR beta chains than in equally common others. Most TCR sequences showed up rarely, but some public TCRs showed up in many donors.

Comments on this clone: Its specificity is unknown.

A multiplex PCR was run with 60 Vbeta primers and 13 Jbeta primers. Only in-frame clones appear in the TCRdb table, and some are missing; sequencing was by immunoSEQ multiplex PCR. Of about 140,000 clones in the sample, about four fifths are singletons; the top ten hold around 4.1%. CDR3 size: 16 residues. Trimming removed 0 bases from V and 2 bases from J; junction bases left unmatched: 5. Germline V gene data show CDR1 as SNHLY and CDR2 as FYNNEI. Sequenced material: PBMCs. This sequence joins TRBV2 and TRBJ2-7; the match to TRBD1 covers 9 bases. This clonotype was obtained from a middle-aged man in good health and CMV-seropositive. The CDR3 DNA is TGTGCCAGCAGTGAAGCGGACAGGGGCGAAGCCTACGAGCAGTACTTC. The encoded protein is CASSEADRGEAYEQYF.